The 10 T cell receptor beta chains below come from one sample, sequenced in a study of blood T cells in healthy people across ages. For the second PCR, which ran for about 6 to 11 cycles, a sample-barcoded 5' primer and a J-beta primer mix were used. TCRdb analysed the 5' RACE reads with MiXCR anew, one entry per CDR3 protein. The sample comprises approximately 600,000 distinct CDR3 sequences, under 65% of which are singletons, and over 30% rests with the top ten. The sample consisted of blood. These TCRs come from a man in his sixties in good health.

The chain is built from TRBV12-3 or TRBV12-4 and TRBJ2-3; TRBD2 matches 9 bases. V shed 6 bases, J shed 8 bases, and the junction held 18 bases outside the gene matches. This CDR3 is 17 amino acids long. CDR3 DNA sequence: TGTGCCAGCAGCTTCGGGTCTAGCGGGGTTCGAACCGGTACGCAGTATTTT. It codes for CASSFGSSGVRTGTQYF.

The gene calls are TRBV7-9 and TRBJ2-4, with 9 bases identical to TRBD1. Gene TRBJ2-7 matches the end of the DNA better, so the J call may be wrong. Germline CDR1 and CDR2: SEHNR and FQNEAQ (reference sequence). The length of the CDR3 is 13 residues. In DNA, the CDR3 is TGTGCCAGCAGCCAAACACAGGGGGCCGAGCAGTACTTC. It specifies CASSQTQGAEQYF.

The CDR3 spells CAIGTSGGSPASEQYF. The DNA of the CDR3 is TGTGCCATCGGGACTAGCGGGGGGTCACCAGCTTCCGAGCAGTACTTC. The gene calls are TRBV10-3 and TRBJ2-5; 15 bases fit TRBD2. The end of the DNA fits TRBJ2-7 better, so the J call may be wrong. Germline V gene data show CDR1 as ENHRY and CDR2 as SYGVKD. The CDR3 extends over 16 amino acids.

The chain joins TRBV7-9 to TRBJ2-3; possibly TRBD1 for D (5 bases). The V gene lost 5 bases and the J gene lost 4 bases, with 16 bases spanning the gap. The CDR3 sequence is 15 residues long. The germline V gene encodes CDR1 SEHNR and CDR2 FQNEAQ (reference sequence). CDR3 in DNA: TGTGCCAGCAGCCGAGTGGTAGGGGAAGCAGATACGCAGTATTTT. Protein product: CASSRVVGEADTQYF.

This sequence joins TRBV12-3 or TRBV12-4 and TRBJ2-7, with 8 nucleotides matching TRBD2. This CDR3 is built from 17 residues. The V and J ends lost 3 bases and 4 bases, in that order; junction bases with no gene match: 14. The CDR3 DNA follows: TGTGCCAGCAGTTTCCTCCATGGGAGCGGGGGAGCGTACGAGCAGTACTTC. This codes for CASSFLHGSGGAYEQYF.

Worth noting for this clonotype: A single base separates this from a much larger clone, so it may be a read error. The V call is TRBV7-2, the J call TRBJ1-1; D ambiguous. Per germline, CDR1 SGHTA and CDR2 FQGNSA. The V end was cut by 5 bases, the J end by 6 bases, with 16 bases between. This CDR3 spans 14 amino acids. The CDR3 DNA reads as TGTGCCAGCAGCCTGACCCCCTGGGGAGCTGAAGCTTTCTTT. The encoded protein is CASSLTPWGAEAFF. Supplemented by reference TRBV7-2 and TRBJ1-1, the full variable domain reads GAGVSQSPSNKVTEKGKDVELRCDPISGHTALYWYRQSLGQGLEFLIYFQGNSAPDKSGLPSDRFSAERTGGSVSTLTIQRTQQEDSAVYLCASSLTPWGAEAFFGQGTRLTVV.

The gene calls are TRBV5-1 and TRBJ2-3; 9 positions match TRBD2. This CDR3 contains 16 residues. Trimming took 0 bases from V and 2 from J; bases not matched to a gene: 4. Per germline, CDR1 SGHRS and CDR2 YFSETQ. The chain's CDR3 is CASSLGLAELTDTQYF. CDR3 DNA: TGCGCCAGCAGCTTGGGACTAGCGGAGCTCACAGATACGCAGTATTTT.

This clonotype was counted between two and nine times. CDR3 nucleotides: TGTGCCAGCAGCCAAGGGCTGCAGGGCCAAGAGACCCAGTACTTC. Its protein product is CASSQGLQGQETQYF. The chain links TRBV3-1 to TRBJ2-5; tentative D call: TRBD1 (5 bases). Deletions cut 1 base from V and 1 base from J, with 10 bases between. The CDR3 contains 15 residues. CDR1 LGHDT and CDR2 YNNKEL come from the germline V gene (reference sequence).

V usage is TRBV20-1 and J usage is TRBJ2-3; D unclear. The CDR3 contains 14 residues. Trimming removed 1 base from V and 0 bases from J, with 8 bases in between. Germline CDR1 and CDR2: DFQATT and SNEGSKA (reference sequence). CDR3 nucleotides: TGCAGTGCTAGAGCCCGTCCTAGCACAGATACGCAGTATTTT. This gives the protein CSARARPSTDTQYF.

A few counts support this clonotype. The rearrangement joins TRBV6-5 to TRBJ1-5, with TRBD1 matching over 8 bases. Germline-derived CDR1 and CDR2 are MNHEY and SVGAGI. CDR3 size: 15 residues. Germline trimming cut 6 bases from V and 5 bases from J; bases unmatched to any gene: 9. CDR3 sequence (DNA): TGTGCCAGCAGACGGACAGGGACGAGCGATCAGCCCCAGCATTTT. It translates to CASRRTGTSDQPQHF.